Included here is one TCR beta chain sequence, with context. This CDR3 contains 13 residues. Between the trimmed V and J ends, which lost 7 bases and 8 bases, there was a span of 17 bases. The sample is drawn from a study of control samples from healthy donors and cancer patients. Profiling relied on immunoSEQ multiplex PCR, and the TCRdb table lists in-frame clones only, not all of them. The sample has 100,000 to 150,000 clones, 70% to 90% seen once. V gene TRBV12-3 or TRBV12-4 combines with J gene TRBJ1-2; weak D call: TRBD1 (5 bases). The material sequenced was blood. The clonotype was recovered from a man between 60 and 75 years old in good health. CDR3 sequence: CASTLRGSLGYTF. DNA for the CDR3: TGTGCCAGCACCCTCCGGGGGTCGCTAGGCTACACCTTC.